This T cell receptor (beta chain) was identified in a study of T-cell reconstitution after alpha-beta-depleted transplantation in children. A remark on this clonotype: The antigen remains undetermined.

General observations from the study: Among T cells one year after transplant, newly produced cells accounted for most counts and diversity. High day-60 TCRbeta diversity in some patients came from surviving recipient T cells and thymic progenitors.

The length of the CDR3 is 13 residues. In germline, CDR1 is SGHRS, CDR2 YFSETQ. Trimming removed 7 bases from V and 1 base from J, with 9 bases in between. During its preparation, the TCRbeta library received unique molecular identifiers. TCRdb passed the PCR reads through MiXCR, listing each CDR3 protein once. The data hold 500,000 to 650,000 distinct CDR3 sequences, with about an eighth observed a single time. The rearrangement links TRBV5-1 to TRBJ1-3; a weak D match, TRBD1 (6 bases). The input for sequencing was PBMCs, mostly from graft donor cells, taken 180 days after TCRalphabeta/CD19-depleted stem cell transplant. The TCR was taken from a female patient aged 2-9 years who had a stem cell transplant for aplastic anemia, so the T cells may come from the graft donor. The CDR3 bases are TGCGCCAGCGGAGGGGGATCTGGAAACACCATATATTTT. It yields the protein CASGGGSGNTIYF. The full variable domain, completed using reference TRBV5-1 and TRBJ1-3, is KAGVTQTPRYLIKTRGQQVTLSCSPISGHRSVSWYQQTPGQGLQFLFEYFSETQRNKGNFPGRFSGRQFSNSRSEMNVSTLELGDSALYLCASGGGSGNTIYFGEGSWLTVV.